This T cell receptor beta chain emerged from a study of T-cell memory formation after mild COVID-19. TCRdb re-called the 5' RACE reads through MiXCR, storing one row per CDR3 protein. The table records 270,000 or so distinct CDR3 sequences, 16% of them present only once. This clonotype originated in a man aged 18-30 years who had mild COVID-19 (a few samples of this study predate the infection). Cell type and time point are not known. The sample consisted of PBMCs or a T cell subset sorted from them (not recorded which).

The CDR3 region has the DNA TGCGCCAGCAGCTTGGTTGGGACAGGGGACGGCTACACCTTC. Encoded protein: CASSLVGTGDGYTF. The chain recombines TRBV5-1 with TRBJ1-2; 10 nucleotides match TRBD1. The CDR3 length is 14 residues. CDR1 is SGHRS, CDR2 YFSETQ, per germline. V lost 0 bases and J lost 8; bases outside the gene matches: 4.